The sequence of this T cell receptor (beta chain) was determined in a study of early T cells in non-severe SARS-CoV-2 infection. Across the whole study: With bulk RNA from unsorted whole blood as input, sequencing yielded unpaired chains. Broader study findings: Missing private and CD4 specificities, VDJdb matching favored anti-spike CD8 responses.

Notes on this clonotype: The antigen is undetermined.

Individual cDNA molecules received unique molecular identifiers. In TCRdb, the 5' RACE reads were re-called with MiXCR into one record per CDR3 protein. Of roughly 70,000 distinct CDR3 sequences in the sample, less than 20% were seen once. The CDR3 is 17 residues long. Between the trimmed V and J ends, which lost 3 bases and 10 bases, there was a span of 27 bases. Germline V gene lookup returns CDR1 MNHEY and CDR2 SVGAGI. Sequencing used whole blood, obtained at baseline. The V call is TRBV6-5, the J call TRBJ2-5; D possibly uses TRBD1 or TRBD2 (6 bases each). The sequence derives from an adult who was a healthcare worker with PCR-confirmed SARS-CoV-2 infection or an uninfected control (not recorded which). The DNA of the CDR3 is TGTGCCAGCAGTTATTCCGGAACATTCGGACAGCCCGGGGGCCAGTACTTC. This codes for CASSYSGTFGQPGGQYF.